The T cell receptor beta chain under discussion was sequenced for a study of human T cells and chemical hapten exposure. Germline V gene data show CDR1 as WSHSY and CDR2 as SAAADI. This CDR3 spans 14 amino acids. Points from the study as a whole: There was no change with DPC sensitization in TCRs above 1 in 1000 frequency.

Time point defined: patch test 3, about 24 weeks after DPC sensitization. Treatment: therapeutic diphenylcyclopropenone sensitization with weekly scalp DPC. A few counts support this clonotype. Its target is not known. At one end, the junction sequence differs from germline, possibly due to a read error. Separate cDNA molecules received unique molecular identifiers, which the library attached to them. TCRdb re-called the RACE reads through MiXCR, storing one row per CDR3 protein. The table lists 60,000 to 65,000 distinct CDR3 sequences, approximately 11% of them singletons. The chain couples TRBV10-2 to TRBJ2-7, with TRBD2 identical over 9 bases. Specimen: whole blood, collected in connection with sensitization to the hapten diphenylcyclopropenone (DPC). The origin of this receptor is a woman between 25 and 40 years old with alopecia areata. Some clones in this sample may be carry-over from other donors' samples. DNA for the CDR3: TGCGCCAGCAGGGCCGGGACTAGCTCCCACGAGCAGTACTTC. Translated: CASRAGTSSHEQYF.